The T cell receptor (beta chain) under discussion was sequenced for a study of blood T cells in healthy people across ages. Study results and caveats: It was found that TCR beta diversity correlated strongly with the percentage of naive T cells.

Germline CDR1 LGHNA, CDR2 YNFKEQ. With 5 bases removed from V and 1 base from J, the gap between germline ends came to 14 bases. The CDR3 has 15 amino acids. Alongside a J-beta primer mix, a sample-barcoded 5' primer served in a second PCR lasting about 7 to 12 cycles. TCRdb recomputed calls from the 5' RACE reads with MiXCR, one row per CDR3 protein. The repertoire holds around 1,900,000 distinct CDR3 sequences, with 35% to 50% as singletons. This clonotype came up a few times. The antigen is unknown. The sequence was collected from a human donor in good health. The chain combines TRBV4-2 with TRBJ2-5, with D hard to call. Sample: blood. CDR3 amino acids: CASSEVVGPQETQYF. The CDR3 region has the DNA TGTGCCAGCAGCGAAGTCGTCGGGCCCCAAGAGACCCAGTACTTC.